One and the same sample provided the 5 T cell receptor beta chains below, sequenced in a study of blood T cell repertoires in COVID-19. The repertoire was sequenced with immunoSEQ multiplex PCR; TCRdb's copy has only in-frame clones and lacks some. The repertoire includes 220,000 or so clones, 90% of them detected once, and roughly 15% sits in the top ten. The material sequenced was PBMCs or T cells enriched from blood (not recorded which). The origin of the receptors is a man aged 30 to 45 who had been exposed to COVID-19.

This clone showed up just once. The chain recombines TRBV9 with TRBJ2-1, with TRBD2 identical over 8 bases. V lost 4 bases to trimming and J lost 14 bases; unmatched junction nucleotides: 14. The CDR3 has 14 residues. Germline V gives CDR1 SGDLS, CDR2 YYNGEE. In DNA, the CDR3 is TGTGCCAGCAGCCCTCAAGGGAGCGGGAGTGCCGAGTTCTTC. Translated: CASSPQGSGSAEFF.

This chain connects TRBV7-9 to TRBJ2-1; the D gene is possibly TRBD1 (6 bases). This CDR3 spans 12 amino acids. Per germline, CDR1 SEHNR and CDR2 FQNEAQ (reference sequence). V lost 7 bases and J lost 6, with 10 bases in between. In nucleotides, the CDR3 is TGTGCCAGCATCAGGGGTGGCAATGAGCAGTTCTTC. Protein: CASIRGGNEQFF.

The chain carries TRBV14 and TRBJ2-4, with TRBD1 matching over 7 bases. V was pared by 4 bases and J by 0 bases, with 12 bases of the junction left unmatched. There are 18 residues in the CDR3. From germline, CDR1 is SGHDN and CDR2 FVKESK. CDR3 DNA: TGTGCCAGCAGCCCCCCGAGGGGACAGAAATTAGCCAAAAACATTCAGTACTTC. This codes for CASSPPRGQKLAKNIQYF.

The CDR3 sequence: CASSLEGIKTGELFF. The CDR3 nucleotides are TGTGCCAGCAGTTTGGAGGGGATAAAGACCGGGGAGCTGTTTTTT. The V gene is TRBV7-9, the J gene TRBJ2-2; a possible D gene is TRBD2 (6 bases). CDR1 and CDR2 (germline): SEHNR, FQNEAQ (reference sequence). The CDR3 loop spans 15 amino acids. Trimming took off 6 bases at V and 5 bases at J, with 16 bases between the two ends. Variable domain in full (rest from reference TRBV7-9 and TRBJ2-2): DTGVSQNPRHKITKRGQNVTFRCDPISEHNRLYWYRQTLGQGPEFLTYFQNEAQLEKSRLLSDRFSAERPKGSFSTLEIQRTEQGDSAMYLCASSLEGIKTGELFFGEGSRLTVL.

The gene calls are TRBV7-9 and TRBJ2-5; tentatively, D is TRBD2 (5 bases). The germline gives CDR1 SEHNR, CDR2 FQNEAQ (reference sequence). V dropped 0 bases and J dropped 6 bases, with 26 bases sitting between them. The CDR3 runs 19 residues. This chain's CDR3 is CASSLAPGAWRAPRKTQYF. The CDR3 DNA reads as TGTGCCAGCAGCTTAGCCCCTGGTGCTTGGCGGGCCCCGAGGAAGACCCAGTACTTC.